This T cell receptor beta chain was retrieved from a study of graft-versus-host responses after intestinal transplantation. V was trimmed by 3 bases and J by 0 bases, leaving 0 bases between them. Germline V gene lookup returns CDR1 SGHAT and CDR2 FQNNGV. The CDR3 has 13 residues. As to this clone: Its target is not known.

Clones were sequenced by immunoSEQ multiplex PCR, and TCRdb holds only the in-frame ones, with some missing. The sample has about 100,000 clones, about 90% seen once. The TCR was taken from a human donor who was the organ donor for an intestinal transplant. Sequences were derived from unstimulated CD4+ T cells sorted from spleen or lymph node cells, sampled before transplant. V gene TRBV11-2 combines with J gene TRBJ2-6; D remains ambiguous. CDR3 loop: CASSFSGANVLTF. CDR3 DNA sequence: TGTGCCAGCAGCTTCTCTGGGGCCAACGTCCTGACTTTC.